The clone carrying this T cell receptor beta chain was picked up a small number of times. The antigen remains undetermined. Quantitative 5'-RACE with molecular barcodes generated TCR beta libraries. TCRdb processed the 5' RACE reads anew with MiXCR; each CDR3 protein has one entry. Of about 130,000 distinct CDR3 sequences listed, roughly 18% are singletons. CDR3 length: 15 amino acids. V lost 6 bases to trimming and J lost 0 bases, with 14 bases between them. The germline gives CDR1 DFQATT, CDR2 SNEGSKA (reference sequence). This entry belongs to a study of CD8 T cells in ankylosing spondylitis. Study observations and caveats: It appeared that ankylosing spondylitis blood was characterized by a TCR beta motif of eight highly homologous variants.

The material sequenced was blood, either unsorted or a sorted T cell fraction (not recorded which). V and J are TRBV20-1 and TRBJ1-4; possible D gene TRBD1, 6 bases. The source of this sequence is a male donor with ankylosing spondylitis. The CDR3 DNA follows: TGCAGTGCCAGGACAGCCAGAGCAACTAATGAAAAACTGTTTTTT. It codes for CSARTARATNEKLFF.